This T cell receptor (beta chain) was found in a study of cytomegalovirus exposure and HLA in healthy donors. Trimming at V came to 1 base and at J to 5 bases, leaving 5 bases not matched to a gene. Germline CDR1 is SEHNR and CDR2 is FQNEAQ (reference sequence). This CDR3 is built from 15 residues. A multiplex PCR was run with 60 Vbeta primers and 13 Jbeta primers. The method was immunoSEQ multiplex PCR; TCRdb's version includes in-frame clones alone and lacks a portion of them. This sample has 93,000 or so clones, with approximately 66% found just once. The chain couples TRBV7-9 to TRBJ2-5; 9 bases line up with TRBD1. This receptor was taken from a woman between 45 and 65 years old in good health and CMV-seronegative. Sequencing input: PBMCs. The CDR3 bases are TGTGCCAGCAGCTTAGTGGGGACAGGGTCCGAGACCCAGTACTTC. Translation gives CASSLVGTGSETQYF.